The 30 T cell receptor beta chains in this list originate from one sample, sequenced in a study of T cell changes during pregnancy in multiple sclerosis. Clones were read by immunoSEQ multiplex PCR, and TCRdb kept only the in-frame ones, dropping some. The repertoire holds about 68,000 clones, with about nine tenths as singletons. Sequencing was performed on peripheral blood, taken in the third trimester of pregnancy. These receptors all come from a female donor with multiple sclerosis, enrolled in a pregnancy study.

The chain links TRBV9 to TRBJ1-1, with no clear D. V was cut by 3 bases and J by 4 bases, with 28 bases left in between. The CDR3 loop spans 19 amino acids. CDR1 is SGDLS and CDR2 is YYNGEE in the germline V gene. The CDR3 DNA is TGTGCCAGCAGCGCCCCTCTTACGGGGAGGGCCGGGTTCAGCACTGAAGCTTTCTTT. This sequence encodes CASSAPLTGRAGFSTEAFF.

This chain uses TRBV5-1 with TRBJ1-1; no firm D call. Germline V gene data show CDR1 as SGHRS and CDR2 as YFSETQ. The V end was cut by 3 bases, the J end by 4 bases, with 16 bases between. The length of the CDR3 is 15 residues. CDR3 sequence: CASSSGPRTGTEAFF. Written as DNA, the CDR3 is TGCGCCAGCAGCTCTGGTCCGAGAACGGGCACTGAAGCTTTCTTT.

The chain combines TRBV18 with TRBJ2-7; D call uncertain. V was shortened by 4 bases and J by 1 base, with 23 bases between the two germline ends. This CDR3 comprises 18 residues. The germline gives CDR1 KGHSH, CDR2 LQKENI. The CDR3 DNA is TGTGCCAGCTCACTCAGTGCTGCGGAAGGCCGATTATCCTACGAGCAGTACTTC. Amino acid sequence: CASSLSAAEGRLSYEQYF.

This sequence joins TRBV29-1 and TRBJ1-2; D call uncertain. Germline CDR1 and CDR2: SQVTM and ANQGSEA. The CDR3 totals 12 residues. V lost 4 bases and J lost 5, with 11 bases in between. The CDR3 sequence: CSVAHPRYGYTF. For the CDR3, the DNA is TGCAGCGTTGCACACCCAAGATATGGCTACACCTTC. Variable domain in full (rest from reference TRBV29-1 and TRBJ1-2): SAVISQKPSRDICQRGTSLTIQCQVDSQVTMMFWYRQQPGQSLTLIATANQGSEATYESGFVIDKFPISRPNLTFSTLTVSNMSPEDSSIYLCSVAHPRYGYTFGSGTRLTVV.

The chain employs TRBV7-2 and TRBJ2-5; 10 bases fit TRBD1. Per germline, CDR1 SGHTA and CDR2 FQGNSA. Unmatched junction bases numbered 19, after V lost 3 bases and J lost 9 bases. This CDR3 contains 18 residues. CDR3 DNA: TGTGCCAGCAGCTTTAGGGCCTCGACAGGGGGCCGGGGGACGGCCCAGTACTTC. Amino acid sequence: CASSFRASTGGRGTAQYF.

The V and J genes are TRBV7-9 and TRBJ2-5; maybe TRBD2 (5 bases). Trimming removed 4 bases from V and 5 bases from J, with 14 bases in between. The length of the CDR3 is 14 residues. Germline CDR1 is SEHNR and CDR2 is FQNEAQ (reference sequence). In DNA, the CDR3 is TGTGCCAGCAGCTGGGTTAGTGGAGGCGAGACCCAGTACTTC. This sequence encodes CASSWVSGGETQYF.

The J gene is TRBJ2-5, the V gene TRBV7-9, with 9 bases fitting TRBD2. The CDR3 is 13 amino acids. Germline loops: CDR1 SEHNR, CDR2 FQNEAQ (reference sequence). The J segment lost 5 bases and the V segment lost 5 bases, leaving 3 bases of the junction unmatched. CDR3 coding DNA: TGTGCCAGCAGCCAGCGGGGGGTTGAGACCCAGTACTTC. Its translation is CASSQRGVETQYF.

V gene TRBV7-2 combines with J gene TRBJ2-3, with 14 bases aligning to TRBD2. V was pared by 5 bases and J by 8 bases, with 15 bases of the junction left unmatched. The germline CDR1 and CDR2 sequences are SGHTA and FQGNSA. The CDR3 is made up of 18 amino acids. CDR3 DNA: TGTGCCAGCAGCCTAGACCCAGGACTAGCGGGGGGCCGGGGTACGCAGTATTTT. Translated, it gives CASSLDPGLAGGRGTQYF.

The genes are TRBV10-2 and TRBJ1-2, with 8 bases identical to TRBD1. V lost 5 bases and J lost 8; bases outside the gene matches: 13. Germline loops: CDR1 WSHSY, CDR2 SAAADI. CDR3 size: 15 residues. CDR3 in DNA: TGCGCCAGCAGTTCAGGACAGGGAGAATTGCGAGGCTACACCTTC. Translation: CASSSGQGELRGYTF.

The rearrangement links TRBV5-4 to TRBJ2-7; TRBD1 agrees at 8 bases. The CDR3 length is 16 residues. The V gene's germline CDR1 is SGHNT and CDR2 YYREEE (reference sequence). Trimming cost V 0 bases and J 0 bases; bases outside gene matches: 5. The CDR3 loop reads CASSLAFTGGSYEQYF. CDR3 sequence (DNA): TGTGCCAGCAGCTTGGCTTTTACAGGGGGCTCCTACGAGCAGTACTTC.

This sequence joins TRBV7-9 and TRBJ1-1; no definite D call. V lost 5 bases, J lost 1 base, and 11 bases lay in between. The CDR3 is made up of 14 amino acids. Germline V gene data show CDR1 as SEHNR and CDR2 as FQNEAQ (reference sequence). The CDR3 loop is CASSITRGNTEAFF. The CDR3 DNA sequence: TGTGCCAGCAGCATAACCCGGGGGAACACTGAAGCTTTCTTT.

This clone was seen just once. The chain joins TRBV19 to TRBJ1-1; D is unresolved. CDR3 length equals 13 residues. CDR1 is LNHDA, CDR2 SQIVND, per germline (reference sequence). Between the trimmed V and J ends, which lost 9 bases and 1 base, there was a span of 12 bases. The CDR3 spells CASSTEGNTEAFF. The DNA for the CDR3 is TGTGCCAGCAGCACCGAGGGGAACACTGAAGCTTTCTTT.

The chain combines TRBV7-9 with TRBJ2-3; 11 nucleotides align to TRBD2. The germline CDR1 and CDR2 sequences are SEHNR and FQNEAQ (reference sequence). The length of the CDR3 is 16 residues. V lost 6 bases to trimming and J lost 9 bases; unmatched junction nucleotides: 14. Here the CDR3 DNA reads TGTGCCAGCAGTTTAACGACTAGCGGGGAAGGTTTAACGCAGTATTTT. Amino acids: CASSLTTSGEGLTQYF.

This chain uses TRBV5-8 with TRBJ1-5; TRBD1 matches 8 bases. Unmatched junction bases numbered 12, after V lost 3 bases and J lost 4 bases. This CDR3 region has 17 residues. Germline-derived CDR1 and CDR2 are SGHTS and YDEGEE. The CDR3 coding sequence is TGTGCCAGCAGCTCCCTTTCAGGGGGCTCTTTTAATCAGCCCCAGCATTTT. This gives the protein CASSSLSGGSFNQPQHF.

The sample holds a few counts of this clone. The chain uses TRBV29-1 and TRBJ2-3; TRBD1 matches 7 bases. The CDR3 runs to 12 residues. Germline loops: CDR1 SQVTM, CDR2 ANQGSEA. With V trimmed by 4 bases and J by 5 bases, 3 bases remained unmatched. The CDR3 region is CSVGTGGDTQYF. The DNA for the CDR3 is TGCAGCGTTGGGACAGGCGGAGATACGCAGTATTTT.

This clone was detected only once. The chain has TRBV6-5 and TRBJ2-5, with TRBD2 as a possible D gene (6 bases). The CDR3 contains 12 residues. Trimming pared 2 bases from V and 7 bases from J, leaving 8 bases between. Germline CDR1 MNHEY, CDR2 SVGAGI. For the CDR3, the DNA is TGTGCCAGCAGTTACGTGGGGGGGACCCAGTACTTC. It translates to CASSYVGGTQYF.

The V call is TRBV7-2, the J call TRBJ2-7; 8 bases are shared with TRBD1. Germline CDR1 SGHTA, CDR2 FQGNSA. J was trimmed by 6 bases and V by 4 bases; bases with no gene match: 8. The CDR3 is 14 residues long. In nucleotides, the CDR3 is TGTGCCAGCAGCTCACGGGACAGGACGGCCGAGCAGTACTTC. Translated, it gives CASSSRDRTAEQYF.

The V call is TRBV30, the J call TRBJ1-1; a possible D gene is TRBD1 (5 bases). CDR3 size: 11 residues. The germline V gene encodes CDR1 GTSNPN and CDR2 SVGIG (reference sequence). V lost 3 bases and J 7 bases, leaving 9 bases between the germline ends. The CDR3 DNA follows: TGTGCCTGGAGCCCCCAGGGTGAAGCTTTCTTT. Translation gives CAWSPQGEAFF.

The chain combines TRBV5-8 with TRBJ1-2; TRBD1 agrees at 8 bases. This CDR3 is 15 amino acids long. Germline V gene lookup returns CDR1 SGHTS and CDR2 YDEGEE. The V and J ends lost 3 bases and 7 bases, in that order; junction bases with no gene match: 11. Written as DNA, the CDR3 is TGTGCCAGCAGCTATCCGGGACAGGCCGCTATTGGCTACACCTTC. Translating it yields CASSYPGQAAIGYTF.

The V call is TRBV6-5, the J call TRBJ2-2; D is ambiguous. CDR3 length equals 12 residues. The V end lost 1 base, the J end lost 6 bases, and 3 bases lay between the germline ends. Germline assignment: CDR1 MNHEY and CDR2 SVGAGI. CDR3: CASSYWPGELFF. For the CDR3, the DNA is TGTGCCAGCAGTTACTGGCCCGGGGAGCTGTTTTTT.

Written as DNA, the CDR3 is TGTGCCAGCAGGATCAGACTAGCGGGAGCGGGGTACAATGAGCAGTTCTTC. Translation: CASRIRLAGAGYNEQFF. The gene calls are TRBV27 and TRBJ2-1, with TRBD2 matching over 12 bases. Germline loops: CDR1 MNHEY, CDR2 SMNVEV (reference sequence). The trim removed 6 bases at V and 4 bases at J, leaving 10 bases unmatched. This CDR3 comprises 17 residues.

The chain is built from TRBV19 and TRBJ1-5; maybe TRBD1 (6 bases). The CDR3 runs 15 residues. V was cut by 2 bases and J by 3 bases, with 11 bases left in between. The germline CDR1 and CDR2 sequences are LNHDA and SQIVND (reference sequence). CDR3 nucleotides: TGTGCCAGTAGTATAATGCCAGGGGTCAATCAGCCCCAGCATTTT. Translating gives CASSIMPGVNQPQHF.

V gene TRBV11-2 combines with J gene TRBJ2-3, with D tentatively TRBD2 (7 bases). The germline CDR1 and CDR2 sequences are SGHAT and FQNNGV. The V end was cut by 5 bases, the J end by 6 bases, with 18 bases between. The CDR3 totals 15 residues. CDR3 sequence: CASSQIGGGADTQYF. In DNA form, the CDR3 reads TGTGCCAGCAGCCAGATAGGGGGGGGAGCGGATACGCAGTATTTT.

This clone was detected only a few times. The chain uses TRBV2 and TRBJ2-7, with 7 bases lining up with TRBD1. The CDR3 sequence is 19 residues long. Germline values: CDR1 SNHLY, CDR2 FYNNEI. V shed 0 bases and J 5 bases; nucleotides not matched to a gene: 19. This CDR3 is CASSEALLAGDRVNHEQYF. The CDR3 DNA sequence: TGTGCCAGCAGTGAAGCCCTCTTAGCAGGTGACAGGGTGAATCACGAGCAGTACTTC.

The rearrangement joins TRBV7-2 to TRBJ1-5, with 10 nucleotides matching TRBD1. The germline V gene encodes CDR1 SGHTA and CDR2 FQGNSA. The CDR3 extends over 14 amino acids. Unmatched junction bases numbered 1, after V lost 1 base and J lost 7 bases. The CDR3 sequence is CASSLGQGAQPQHF. The CDR3 DNA sequence: TGTGCCAGCAGCTTAGGACAGGGGGCACAGCCCCAGCATTTT.

The chain has TRBV6-1 and TRBJ2-7, with D possibly TRBD1 on 5 matching bases. Trimming shortened V by 6 bases and J by 0 bases, and 9 bases separated the two germline ends. The germline CDR1 and CDR2 sequences are MNHNS and SASEGT. This CDR3 comprises 13 residues. The CDR3 loop reads CASRDDSSYEQYF. DNA of the CDR3: TGTGCCAGCAGGGATGACAGCTCCTACGAGCAGTACTTC.

The chain is built from TRBV15 and TRBJ1-3, with D tentatively TRBD1 (6 bases). CDR3 length equals 18 residues. V lost 3 bases to trimming and J lost 0 bases, with 18 bases between them. CDR1 LNHNV and CDR2 YYDKDF come from the germline V gene (reference sequence). In DNA, the CDR3 is TGTGCCACCAGCAGGGAAAGGGGGAGCGTGAGCTCTGGAAACACCATATATTTT. Translating gives CATSRERGSVSSGNTIYF.

The chain combines TRBV7-9 with TRBJ2-5; D ambiguous. Per the germline V gene, CDR1 is SEHNR and CDR2 is FQNEAQ (reference sequence). This CDR3 has 12 residues. The V end was cut by 5 bases, the J end by 5 bases, with 9 bases between. CDR3 coding DNA: TGTGCCAGCAGCCCAAGTCAGGAGACCCAGTACTTC. Its translation: CASSPSQETQYF. Full variable domain (rest looked up from reference TRBV7-9 and TRBJ2-5): DTGVSQNPRHKITKRGQNVTFRCDPISEHNRLYWYRQTLGQGPEFLTYFQNEAQLEKSRLLSDRFSAERPKGSFSTLEIQRTEQGDSAMYLCASSPSQETQYFGPGTRLLVL.

The genes are TRBV6-5 and TRBJ1-5, with a tentative D call TRBD1 (5 bases). The CDR3 totals 13 residues. V was clipped by 8 bases and J by 4 bases, with 12 bases between them. The germline CDR1 and CDR2 sequences are MNHEY and SVGAGI. The CDR3 protein is CASGQGRNQPQHF. As DNA, the CDR3 is TGTGCCAGCGGCCAGGGTCGGAATCAGCCCCAGCATTTT.

V gene TRBV19 combines with J gene TRBJ1-4, with 9 nucleotides matching TRBD1. Trimming removed 6 bases from V and 0 bases from J; junction bases left unmatched: 5. CDR3 length: 16 amino acids. CDR1 and CDR2 (germline): LNHDA, SQIVND (reference sequence). CDR3 region: CASRGTGHATNEKLFF. In DNA form, the CDR3 reads TGTGCCAGTAGGGGGACAGGGCACGCAACTAATGAAAAACTGTTTTTT.